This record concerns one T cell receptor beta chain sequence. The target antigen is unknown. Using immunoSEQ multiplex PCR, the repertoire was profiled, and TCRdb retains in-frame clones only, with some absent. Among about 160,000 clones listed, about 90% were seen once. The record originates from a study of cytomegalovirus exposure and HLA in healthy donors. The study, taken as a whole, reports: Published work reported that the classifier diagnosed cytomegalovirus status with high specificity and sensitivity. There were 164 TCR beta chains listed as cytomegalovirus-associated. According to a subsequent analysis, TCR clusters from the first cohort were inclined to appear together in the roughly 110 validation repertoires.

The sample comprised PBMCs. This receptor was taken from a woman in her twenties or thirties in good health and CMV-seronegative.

The DNA of the CDR3 is TGTGCCAGCAGTGAACCGGGACAGGGGCCCGCCGGGGAGCTGTTTTTT. This encodes CASSEPGQGPAGELFF. The genes are TRBV25-1 and TRBJ2-2; TRBD1 aligns across 10 bases. J gave up 6 bases and V 2 bases, and 6 bases lay outside the gene matches. The CDR3 is made up of 16 amino acids. Germline-derived CDR1 and CDR2 are MGHDK and SYGVNS.